These 14 T cell receptor beta chains came from one sample sequenced in a study of blood T cell repertoires in COVID-19. Generated by immunoSEQ multiplex PCR, the TCRdb table keeps only in-frame clones and is missing some. The table has tens of thousands of clones, around 80% seen once. Material for sequencing was peripheral blood. The receptors were gathered from an older man with acute or convalescent COVID-19.

This chain uses TRBV14 with TRBJ2-1, with 14 bases identical to TRBD2. The CDR3 is 16 amino acids. The germline V gene encodes CDR1 SGHDN and CDR2 FVKESK. With V trimmed by 5 bases and J by 4 bases, 4 bases remained unmatched. The CDR3 loop is CASSYWTSGGYNEQFF. The DNA for the CDR3 is TGTGCCAGCAGCTACTGGACTAGCGGGGGGTACAATGAGCAGTTCTTC.

The chain employs TRBV28 and TRBJ1-2; 8 positions match TRBD1. CDR1 and CDR2 from the germline V gene are MDHEN and SYDVKM. With V trimmed by 6 bases and J by 3 bases, 9 bases remained unmatched. The CDR3 is made up of 15 amino acids. The CDR3 loop reads CASSTSWTGHYGYTF. The DNA of the CDR3 is TGTGCCAGCAGCACCTCCTGGACAGGGCACTATGGCTACACCTTC.

V is TRBV6-6 and J is TRBJ2-3; the match to TRBD2 covers 8 bases. CDR1 and CDR2 (germline): MNHNY, SVGAGI (reference sequence). The CDR3 consists of 15 residues. Trimming at V came to 2 bases and at J to 3 bases, leaving 4 bases not matched to a gene. CDR3: CASSYRSGVTDTQYF. DNA of the CDR3: TGTGCCAGCAGTTACCGTAGCGGGGTGACAGATACGCAGTATTTT.

The rearrangement joins TRBV2 to TRBJ2-1; 10 nucleotides match TRBD2. The trim removed 3 bases at V and 6 bases at J, leaving 2 bases unmatched. Germline V gene sequence: CDR1 SNHLY, CDR2 FYNNEI. CDR3 length equals 14 residues. In nucleotides, the CDR3 is TGTGCCAGCAGTGAGCTAGCGGGGGCCAATGAGCAGTTCTTC. It encodes CASSELAGANEQFF.

This sequence joins TRBV11-2 and TRBJ1-6, with D possibly matching TRBD1 (5 bases). CDR1 SGHAT and CDR2 FQNNGV come from the germline V gene. The CDR3 totals 15 residues. Trimming stripped 1 base from V and 1 base from J, with 5 bases between. This CDR3 reads CASSLGQSYNSPLHF. CDR3 DNA sequence: TGTGCCAGCAGCTTAGGACAGTCCTATAATTCACCCCTCCACTTT.

This clone came up once. The chain recombines TRBV9 with TRBJ2-1; 7 bases line up with TRBD2. This CDR3 region has 17 residues. Germline V gene lookup returns CDR1 SGDLS and CDR2 YYNGEE. V lost 0 bases and J lost 4; bases outside the gene matches: 10. The CDR3: CASSVAGRVGGYNEQFF. CDR3 bases: TGTGCCAGCAGCGTAGCTGGGAGGGTGGGGGGATACAATGAGCAGTTCTTC.

The chain has TRBV12-5 and TRBJ2-7; the D is unclear. V was cut by 8 bases and J by 4 bases, with 6 bases left in between. Germline V gene lookup returns CDR1 LGHNT and CDR2 FRNRAP. The CDR3 is 10 amino acids. The CDR3 region has the DNA TGTGCTAGTAAGAGGTACGAGCAGTACGTC. Amino acids: CASKRYEQYV.

The genes are TRBV5-5 and TRBJ2-3, with 14 bases matching TRBD2. Germline assignment: CDR1 SGHKS and CDR2 YYEKEE (reference sequence). The CDR3 loop spans 15 amino acids. V lost 5 bases, J lost 2 bases, and 1 base stayed unmatched. CDR3 in amino acids: CASRGLAGVTDTQYF. The CDR3 DNA follows: TGTGCCAGCAGGGGACTAGCGGGGGTCACAGATACGCAGTATTTT.

The CDR3 coding sequence is TGCGCCAGCAGCCAAGACGTCAGCCAAGAGACCCAGTACTTC. As protein: CASSQDVSQETQYF. This chain joins TRBV4-1 and TRBJ2-5; D gene uncertain. V was clipped by 0 bases and J by 1 base, with 6 bases between them. The CDR3 spans 14 residues. Germline V gene lookup returns CDR1 MGHRA and CDR2 YSYEKL.

The chain has TRBV24-1 and TRBJ2-1; 13 nucleotides match TRBD2. The CDR3 totals 15 residues. V was clipped by 5 bases and J by 7 bases; unmatched bases: 4. Germline V gene sequence: CDR1 KGHDR, CDR2 SFDVKD. CDR3 amino acids: CATSARTSGGNEQFF. In DNA form, the CDR3 reads TGTGCCACCAGTGCTAGGACTAGCGGGGGTAATGAGCAGTTCTTC.

This sequence joins TRBV4-1 and TRBJ1-5; D unclear. The CDR3 is 15 amino acids. CDR1 is MGHRA, CDR2 YSYEKL, per germline. Trimming cost V 7 bases and J 3 bases, with 16 bases left between them. CDR3 amino acids: CASTLNFRDNQPQHF. The DNA for the CDR3 is TGCGCCAGCACCCTTAATTTCCGGGACAATCAGCCCCAGCATTTT.

This clone has just a few counts. The chain couples TRBV30 to TRBJ1-6; 10 bases are a match to TRBD1. From germline, CDR1 is GTSNPN and CDR2 SVGIG (reference sequence). The J segment lost 8 bases and the V segment lost 3 bases, leaving 4 bases of the junction unmatched. This CDR3 is built from 14 residues. Written as DNA, the CDR3 is TGTGCCTGGAGCCCGGGACAGGGGTATTCACCCCTCCACTTT. As protein: CAWSPGQGYSPLHF.

The chain links TRBV6-6 to TRBJ1-5; maybe TRBD1 (5 bases). CDR3 length equals 14 residues. Germline V gives CDR1 MNHNY, CDR2 SVGAGI (reference sequence). The V end lost 0 bases, the J end lost 5 bases, and 8 bases lay between the germline ends. The chain's CDR3 is CASSYSQGYQPQHF. For the CDR3, the DNA is TGTGCCAGCAGTTACTCCCAGGGTTATCAGCCCCAGCATTTT.

DNA for the CDR3: TGTGCCAGCAGCCTTTCGACAGCTTTCACAGATACGCAGTATTTT. Its protein product is CASSLSTAFTDTQYF. This chain links TRBV7-9 with TRBJ2-3; a weak D match, TRBD1 (5 bases). Germline CDR1 reads SEHNR; CDR2 reads FQNEAQ (reference sequence). This CDR3 region has 15 residues. V dropped 5 bases and J dropped 2 bases, with 14 bases sitting between them.